This T cell receptor (beta chain) was sequenced during a study of persistence of HIV-infected CD4 T cells. Regarding the study as a whole: TCRbeta richness was lower in CMV- and Gag-responding cells than in anti-CD3/anti-CD28-responding cells. TCR analyses could not target the rare provirus-carrying CMV-responding cells.

This clone was found once. Its antigen is still unknown. The stimulus was lysate of CMV-infected fibroblasts, about 11 ug/mL. CD40L-negative CD69-negative CD45RO-high memory CD4+ T cells were sorted as populations depleted of antigen-responding cells. For at least 4 years, plasma HIV-1 RNA was undetectable (<50 copies/mL). Donors had CD4+ T cell counts above 400 cells/uL and were CMV-seropositive. The immunoSEQ assay was version 4, run in survey mode. Method: immunoSEQ multiplex PCR; TCRdb's copy keeps in-frame clones and lacks some. This table holds around 28,000 clones, approximately 78% found once. The TCR originated in an adult man with HIV who was CMV-seropositive. Sequencing was performed on CD4+ T cells sorted from PBMCs after roughly 18-hour stimulation, taken from a patient who received antiretroviral therapy.

The CDR3 is CASSHDRSSYNEQFF. The CDR3 nucleotides are TGTGCCAGCAGCCACGATCGGAGCTCCTACAATGAGCAGTTCTTC. The V and J genes are TRBV7-2 and TRBJ2-1; D is ambiguous. Trimming removed 5 bases at V and 0 bases at J, with 11 bases between. Germline lookup yields CDR1 SGHTA and CDR2 FQGNSA. The CDR3 has 15 residues.